Listed here is a single TCR beta chain. Both 60 Vbeta primers and 13 Jbeta primers went into the PCR. The method was immunoSEQ multiplex PCR; TCRdb's version includes in-frame clones alone and lacks a portion of them. The sample table sets out 50,000 to 75,000 clones. V shed 1 base and J 6 bases; nucleotides not matched to a gene: 9. In germline, CDR1 is LNHDA, CDR2 SQIVND (reference sequence). The CDR3 spans 15 residues. The data derive from a study of cytomegalovirus exposure and HLA in healthy donors. The sample was PBMCs. This receptor was identified in a woman aged 18 to 35 in good health and CMV-seronegative. This sequence joins TRBV19 and TRBJ2-7; 7 bases agree with TRBD1. CDR3 DNA: TGTGCCAGTAGTATAGGGGCCGGGACAGTCTCCGAGCAGTACTTC. This encodes CASSIGAGTVSEQYF. Full variable domain (rest looked up from reference TRBV19 and TRBJ2-7): DGGITQSPKYLFRKEGQNVTLSCEQNLNHDAMYWYRQDPGQGLRLIYYSQIVNDFQKGDIAEGYSVSREKKESFPLTVTSAQKNPTAFYLCASSIGAGTVSEQYFGPGTRLTVT.